This passage covers 3 T cell receptor beta chains from one sample sequenced in a study of T-cell reconstitution after alpha-beta-depleted transplantation in children (dated by TCRdb to the mid-2010s). The protocol used for the library was PCR. The reads were generated on an Illumina HiSeq 2500. TCR library preparation used molecular barcoding, with unique molecular identifiers applied to normalize quantification of the TCRbeta repertoire. The raw public reads went through TCRdb reprocessing: fastp at Q25, MiXCR clone calling, in-frame beta chains kept. All rows with the same CDR3 protein become a single entry with the most common DNA and genes. For this sample there are 350,000 to 400,000 distinct CDR3 sequences; about a fifth appear just once. The ten most abundant clones make up around 4% of the sample. The sequenced sample was PBMCs from the stem cell graft donor, obtained from the stem cell graft. Receptors originate from a human donor who donated a stem cell graft to a child with acute myeloid leukemia.

Ten or more counts support this clonotype. V gene TRBV24-1 combines with J gene TRBJ2-1, with 7 bases that match TRBD2. From germline, CDR1 is KGHDR and CDR2 SFDVKD. This CDR3 is 15 amino acids long. The V and J ends lost 5 bases and 2 bases, in that order; junction bases with no gene match: 5. The CDR3, as DNA: TGTGCCACCAGTGGGGCGGGAGTCGCCTACAATGAGCAGTTCTTC. This sequence encodes CATSGAGVAYNEQFF.

The chain uses TRBV10-3 and TRBJ2-7; TRBD2 agrees at 14 bases. J gave up 3 bases and V 5 bases, and 6 bases lay outside the gene matches. CDR1 is ENHRY and CDR2 is SYGVKD in the germline V gene. The CDR3 has 16 residues. The CDR3 spells CAISYPGTSGSYEQYF. The CDR3 bases are TGTGCCATCAGTTACCCCGGGACTAGCGGGAGCTACGAGCAGTACTTC.

This clonotype appeared a few times. This sequence joins TRBV7-9 and TRBJ1-1; D unclear. The germline V gene encodes CDR1 SEHNR and CDR2 FQNEAQ (reference sequence). The CDR3 extends over 15 amino acids. V lost 5 bases and J lost 5, with 18 bases in between. CDR3 amino acids: CASSEPKGSRTEAFF. The DNA of the CDR3 is TGTGCCAGCAGCGAACCTAAGGGTAGTCGGACTGAAGCTTTCTTT.